Sequencing of this T cell receptor (beta chain) was carried out in a study of cytomegalovirus exposure and HLA in healthy donors. General study results and limits: Clonal expansion was found to be greater in HLA-associated TCR beta chains than in equally common others in a later analysis. A later analysis linked a missense DCLRE1C variant to TCR beta V- and J-gene trimming. Certain sequence variants were highly shared and formed a cluster, and this cluster was likely a sequencing artifact.

There are 17 residues in the CDR3. From germline, CDR1 is LGHNA and CDR2 YSLEER. Trimming at V came to 4 bases and at J to 4 bases, leaving 14 bases not matched to a gene. To note about this clone: Its specificity is unknown.

PCR was performed using 60 Vbeta and 13 Jbeta primers. Only in-frame clones appear in the TCRdb table, and some are missing; sequencing was by immunoSEQ multiplex PCR. Found here are approximately 30,000 clones; the top ten clones hold around 4.8%. Sequenced sample: PBMCs. The chain links TRBV4-3 to TRBJ2-3, with TRBD2 matching 7 bases. The receptor was derived from a woman aged 35 to 49 in good health and CMV-seropositive. The CDR3 is CASSPSPSGVWADTQYF. DNA of the CDR3: TGCGCCAGCAGCCCCAGCCCAAGCGGGGTCTGGGCAGATACGCAGTATTTT.